This TCR beta chain is from a study of T cells expressing NK-cell markers. Germline values: CDR1 SGHTA, CDR2 FQGNSA. The CDR3 runs 16 residues. TCR beta libraries carry UMIs added by 5'RACE template switching. With the 5' RACE reads reprocessed, TCRdb shows one record per CDR3 protein and no DNA. The sample's table shows 550,000 or so distinct CDR3 sequences. This receptor was taken from a young man in good health. Sequencing was done on a sample of blood T cells: a sorted CD56 or NKG2C T cell subset, CD4+ or CD8+ T cells, or bulk PBMC T cells (not recorded which). The V call is TRBV7-2, the J call TRBJ2-1; the D gene TCRdb calls, TRBD2, cannot be checked with no DNA. This CDR3 is CASRFRGRAGWDEQFF. The full variable domain, completed using reference TRBV7-2 and TRBJ2-1, is GAGVSQSPSNKVTEKGKDVELRCDPISGHTALYWYRQSLGQGLEFLIYFQGNSAPDKSGLPSDRFSAERTGGSVSTLTIQRTQQEDSAVYLCASRFRGRAGWDEQFFGPGTRLTVL.